A single sample is the source of the 23 T cell receptor beta chains below, sequenced in a study of T-cell reconstitution after alpha-beta-depleted transplantation in children. Unique molecular identifiers featured in how the TCRbeta library was prepared. MiXCR, applied by TCRdb to the PCR reads, yields one record per CDR3 protein. The sample records fewer than 550,000 distinct CDR3 sequences, about 10% being singletons. Sample: PBMCs, taken before TCRalphabeta/CD19-depleted stem cell transplant. The origin of the receptors is a child aged 2 to 9 with inherited bone marrow failure, due to receive a stem cell transplant.

On this clonotype: A much larger clone is a single base away; this may be a read error. The chain couples TRBV11-1 to TRBJ2-1, with a possible D match to TRBD2 (6 bases). With 4 bases removed from V and 6 bases from J, the gap between germline ends came to 22 bases. Germline lookup yields CDR1 SGHAT and CDR2 FQDESV (reference sequence). There are 17 residues in the CDR3. The CDR3 region is CASSSPGSGLRPNEQFF. Here the CDR3 DNA reads TGTGCCAGCAGCTCCCCGGGTAGCGGATTAAGACCCAATGAGCAGTTCTTC.

This clonotype was found a few times. DNA of the CDR3: TGCAGTCCGACTAGCGACTTCCCCTACAATGAGCAGTTCTTC. The encoded protein is CSPTSDFPYNEQFF. This chain links TRBV20-1 with TRBJ2-1, with 8 nucleotides matching TRBD2. Trimming at V came to 8 bases and at J to 2 bases, leaving 8 bases not matched to a gene. CDR3 length: 14 residues. CDR1 is DFQATT, CDR2 SNEGSKA, per germline (reference sequence).

As DNA, the CDR3 is TGTGCCAGCAGTTTAGGGACTAGCGGGAAGGGGAATGAGCAGTTCTTC. Translation: CASSLGTSGKGNEQFF. The chain has TRBV12-3 or TRBV12-4 and TRBJ2-1; 12 nucleotides match TRBD2. CDR3 length equals 16 residues. V lost 1 base, J lost 7 bases, and 5 bases stayed unmatched.

The sample holds many counts of this clonotype. The chain links TRBV24-1 to TRBJ2-1; 9 bases align to TRBD2. The germline V gene encodes CDR1 KGHDR and CDR2 SFDVKD. This CDR3 region has 18 residues. V trimming: 1 base; J trimming: 5 bases; junction bases outside the gene matches: 11. Here the CDR3 reads CATSDFSGASGNNNEQFF. In DNA, the CDR3 is TGTGCCACCAGTGATTTTTCAGGGGCTAGCGGGAATAACAATGAGCAGTTCTTC.

The table lists this clonotype with many counts. The chain is built from TRBV20-1 and TRBJ2-7; 9 bases map to TRBD1. The V gene end was trimmed by 4 bases and the J gene end by 4 bases; junction bases not matched to a gene: 2. CDR3 length: 12 amino acids. Germline CDR1 DFQATT, CDR2 SNEGSKA (reference sequence). The CDR3: CSAMDRGYEQYF. CDR3 in DNA: TGCAGTGCTATGGACAGGGGATACGAGCAGTACTTC.

This clonotype was seen a few times. CDR3: CASSPRTSGTYNEQFF. The CDR3 DNA reads as TGTGCCAGCAGCCCGAGGACTAGCGGGACCTACAATGAGCAGTTCTTC. The chain combines TRBV11-2 with TRBJ2-1; the match to TRBD2 covers 12 bases. V lost 5 bases to trimming and J lost 2 bases; unmatched junction nucleotides: 4. This CDR3 is 16 amino acids long. Germline V lookup: CDR1 SGHAT, CDR2 FQNNGV. Full variable domain (outside the CDR3, taken from reference TRBV11-2 and TRBJ2-1): EAGVAQSPRYKIIEKRQSVAFWCNPISGHATLYWYQQILGQGPKLLIQFQNNGVVDDSQLPKDRFSAERLKGVDSTLKIQPAKLEDSAVYLCASSPRTSGTYNEQFFGPGTRLTVL.

The J gene is TRBJ2-1, the V gene TRBV4-1; 9 bases agree with TRBD2. The germline CDR1 and CDR2 sequences are MGHRA and YSYEKL. The J segment lost 9 bases and the V segment lost 2 bases, leaving 11 bases of the junction unmatched. The CDR3 spans 16 residues. CDR3 loop: CASSQKLAGQLGEQFF. DNA for the CDR3: TGCGCCAGCAGCCAAAAACTAGCGGGTCAATTGGGTGAGCAGTTCTTC.

This clonotype appeared a few times. The V call is TRBV7-2, the J call TRBJ2-5; the match to TRBD2 covers 8 bases. The CDR3 has 17 residues. Trimming took 5 bases from V and 0 from J; bases not matched to a gene: 11. The germline gives CDR1 SGHTA, CDR2 FQGNSA. The CDR3 DNA reads TGTGCCAGCAGCCACCCCTTAGCGGGGTCGTACCAAGAGACCCAGTACTTC. Encoded protein: CASSHPLAGSYQETQYF.

V usage is TRBV10-1 and J usage is TRBJ1-1, with D possibly matching TRBD1 (6 bases). CDR1 WNHNN and CDR2 SYGVQD come from the germline V gene (reference sequence). The CDR3 has 14 amino acids. The V end lost 6 bases, the J end lost 1 base, and 12 bases lay between the germline ends. CDR3 in DNA: TGCGCCAGCAGGGGACACACCTCGAACACTGAAGCTTTCTTT. Protein product: CASRGHTSNTEAFF.

This clonotype was counted at least ten times. The chain couples TRBV27 to TRBJ2-2; tentatively, D is TRBD1 (6 bases). The CDR3 extends over 15 amino acids. Per the germline V gene, CDR1 is MNHEY and CDR2 is SMNVEV (reference sequence). V was shortened by 7 bases and J by 4 bases, with 16 bases between the two germline ends. The CDR3 reads CASTPRDTFTGELFF. The CDR3 DNA is TGTGCCAGCACTCCCCGGGACACCTTCACCGGGGAGCTGTTTTTT.

This chain connects TRBV29-1 to TRBJ2-5; D may be TRBD2 (5 bases). Per germline, CDR1 SQVTM and CDR2 ANQGSEA. V lost 3 bases and J 4 bases, leaving 18 bases between the germline ends. The CDR3 totals 15 residues. The CDR3 DNA is TGCAGCGTTGAGGGAGAGAAGTTCAACCGAGAGACCCAGTACTTC. Protein sequence: CSVEGEKFNRETQYF.

This clonotype was detected many times. The rearrangement links TRBV20-1 to TRBJ2-1; D is perhaps TRBD2 (5 bases). CDR1 and CDR2 (germline): DFQATT, SNEGSKA (reference sequence). The CDR3 is 14 amino acids. V gave up 3 bases and J gave up 2 bases, with 11 bases separating them. The CDR3 spells CSARRATTYNEQFF. The CDR3 DNA reads TGCAGTGCTAGGAGGGCGACAACCTACAATGAGCAGTTCTTC.

This clonotype was recorded once. A much larger clone is a single base away; this may be a read error. The rearrangement uses TRBV15 and TRBJ1-1; D not certain. This CDR3 region has 15 residues. In germline, CDR1 is LNHNV, CDR2 YYDKDF (reference sequence). The CDR3 sequence: CATSRDLKGDTEALF. Written as DNA, the CDR3 is TGTGCCACCAGCAGAGATTTGAAGGGAGACACTGAAGCTCTCTTT.

Note on this clonotype: A much larger clone is a single base away; this may be a read error. CDR3: CASNRRGDFTHTQYF. CDR3 DNA: TGTGCCAGCAATAGAAGGGGGGATTTCACACATACGCAGTATTTT. The V call is TRBV5-6, the J call TRBJ2-3, with D possibly called TRBD1 or TRBD2 (6 bases each). This CDR3 is 15 amino acids long. The germline V gene has CDR1 SGHDT and CDR2 YYEEEE.

The V call is TRBV29-1, the J call TRBJ2-7; unclear D gene. The CDR3 runs to 13 residues. V lost 6 bases, J lost 0 bases, and 12 bases lay in between. Germline V gene lookup returns CDR1 SQVTM and CDR2 ANQGSEA. The CDR3 nucleotides read TGCAGCGTCCAACCGGGCCCCTCCTACGAGCAGTACTTC. Its protein product is CSVQPGPSYEQYF.

In this sample, this clonotype turned up many times. The rearrangement links TRBV28 to TRBJ1-1, with D unclear. The CDR3 contains 17 residues. Germline V gene data show CDR1 as MDHEN and CDR2 as SYDVKM. V gave up 5 bases and J gave up 0 bases, with 19 bases separating them. Here the CDR3 DNA reads TGTGCCAGCAGTGGCGACGGAGTTAGCTATATGAACACTGAAGCTTTCTTT. Its translation: CASSGDGVSYMNTEAFF.

V is TRBV30 and J is TRBJ1-5, with D uncertain. Germline CDR1 is GTSNPN and CDR2 is SVGIG (reference sequence). There are 14 residues in the CDR3. V lost 0 bases to trimming and J lost 5 bases, with 11 bases between them. The CDR3, as DNA: TGTGCCTGGAGTGTAAAGAAGGAGCATCAGCCCCAGCATTTT. As protein: CAWSVKKEHQPQHF.

The chain links TRBV5-4 to TRBJ2-1, with TRBD2 matching over 14 bases. The CDR3 consists of 19 residues. V was pared by 3 bases and J by 0 bases, with 8 bases of the junction left unmatched. Per the germline V gene, CDR1 is SGHNT and CDR2 is YYREEE (reference sequence). This CDR3 reads CASSSPGTSGGSSYNEQFF. Written as DNA, the CDR3 is TGTGCCAGCAGCTCACCTGGGACTAGCGGGGGCAGCTCCTACAATGAGCAGTTCTTC.

This clonotype was observed a handful of times. Here the CDR3 DNA reads TGCGCCAGCAGTTCGGGGACTAGTGGGAGGGGAAACATTCAGTACTTC. It encodes CASSSGTSGRGNIQYF. The chain uses TRBV5-1 and TRBJ2-4, with 8 bases lining up with TRBD2. Germline V gene data show CDR1 as SGHRS and CDR2 as YFSETQ. The CDR3 covers 16 residues. V lost 5 bases and J lost 6; bases outside the gene matches: 13.

This clonotype was detected a few times. This chain uses TRBV27 with TRBJ2-7, with D uncertain. V was cut by 2 bases and J by 2 bases, with 16 bases left in between. CDR1 MNHEY and CDR2 SMNVEV come from the germline V gene (reference sequence). The CDR3 runs to 16 residues. The CDR3 protein is CASSLTKSVLPYEQYF. CDR3 bases: TGTGCCAGCAGTTTAACGAAAAGCGTCCTACCCTACGAGCAGTACTTC.

This rearrangement joins TRBV27 to TRBJ2-7; D unclear. V lost 7 bases to trimming and J lost 2 bases, with 15 bases between them. The CDR3 is 14 residues long. Germline lookup yields CDR1 MNHEY and CDR2 SMNVEV (reference sequence). Written as DNA, the CDR3 is TGTGCCAGCATTAATCGGGTGTATACCTACGAGCAGTACTTC. Its translation is CASINRVYTYEQYF.

This clonotype came up many times. This chain uses TRBV6-5 with TRBJ2-7; D is uncertain. V lost 10 bases and J 0 bases, leaving 7 bases between the germline ends. Germline loops: CDR1 MNHEY, CDR2 SVGAGI. This CDR3 spans 11 amino acids. CDR3 coding DNA: TGTGCCAACAAGACCTCCTACGAGCAGTACTTC. Its translation is CANKTSYEQYF.

This clonotype was seen many times. The V and J genes are TRBV13 and TRBJ2-1, with 8 bases fitting TRBD2. Germline trimming cut 3 bases from V and 3 bases from J; bases unmatched to any gene: 10. The germline gives CDR1 PRHDT, CDR2 FYEKMQ (reference sequence). This CDR3 comprises 17 residues. The CDR3 DNA sequence: TGTGCCAGCAGCTTCCCTAGCGGGCCCGCGAACTACAATGAGCAGTTCTTC. This translates into CASSFPSGPANYNEQFF. The entire variable domain, with the rest obtained from reference TRBV13 and TRBJ2-1, is as follows: AAGVIQSPRHLIKEKRETATLKCYPIPRHDTVYWYQQGPGQDPQFLISFYEKMQSDKGSIPDRFSAQQFSDYHSELNMSSLELGDSALYFCASSFPSGPANYNEQFFGPGTRLTVL.